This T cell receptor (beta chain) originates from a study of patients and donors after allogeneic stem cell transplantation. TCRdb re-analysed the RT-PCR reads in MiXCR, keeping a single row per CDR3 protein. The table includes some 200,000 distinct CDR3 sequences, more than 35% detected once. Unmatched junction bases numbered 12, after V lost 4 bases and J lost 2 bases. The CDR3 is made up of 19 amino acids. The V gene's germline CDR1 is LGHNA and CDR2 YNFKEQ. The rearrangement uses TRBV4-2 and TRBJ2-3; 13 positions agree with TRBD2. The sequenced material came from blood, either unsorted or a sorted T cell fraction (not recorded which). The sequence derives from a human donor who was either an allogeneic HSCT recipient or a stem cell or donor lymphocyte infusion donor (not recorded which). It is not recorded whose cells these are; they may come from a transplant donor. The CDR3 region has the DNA TGTGCCAGCAGCCTCTCCGGGACTAGCGGGGAATTCTACACAGATACGCAGTATTTT. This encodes CASSLSGTSGEFYTDTQYF.